What follows is one T cell receptor beta chain and its context. Its antigen is not known. Germline CDR1 MGHRA, CDR2 YSYEKL. Deletions cut 3 bases from V and 0 bases from J, with 18 bases between. The CDR3 consists of 17 residues. These data come from a study of shared clonotypes between healthy human individuals. Study conclusions and caveats: Among non-shared clonotypes, generation probabilities were lower than among those shared by all four donors. Sampling used blood alone; tissue repertoires probably differ.

Using immunoSEQ multiplex PCR, the repertoire was profiled, and TCRdb retains in-frame clones only, with some absent. Among roughly 500,000 clones listed, 90% to 96% were seen once. J is TRBJ2-7 and V is TRBV4-1, with a weak D call TRBD2 (5 bases). The sample consisted of naive CD4+ T cells sorted from blood. Subset noted: CD45RA+ positively selected. The sequence came from a woman aged 25 to 39 in good health. The CDR3 DNA follows: TGCGCCAGCAGCCATATCTATAGAGTGAGGGACTCCTACGAGCAGTACTTC. This translates into CASSHIYRVRDSYEQYF.